Following are 29 T cell receptor beta chains from one sample sequenced in a study of OX40 agonist ivuxolimab in advanced cancers. TCRdb's table, derived via immunoSEQ multiplex PCR, lists solely in-frame clones and lacks some. The sample contains more than 45,000 clones, about 85% of which appear only once. Here the sequenced sample was CD4+ or CD8+ T cells sorted from blood, taken in a trial of the OX40 agonist ivuxolimab. The receptors shown here come from an adult with an advanced solid tumor such as melanoma, head and neck, liver or kidney cancer.

J is TRBJ2-6 and V is TRBV27; 10 bases are a match to TRBD1. Unmatched junction bases numbered 3, after V lost 7 bases and J lost 0 bases. Germline CDR1 and CDR2: MNHEY and SMNVEV (reference sequence). CDR3 size: 16 residues. The CDR3 here is CASTRTGGSGANVLTF. CDR3 DNA: TGTGCCAGCACGAGGACAGGGGGCTCTGGGGCCAACGTCCTGACTTTC.

The rearrangement uses TRBV30 and TRBJ2-5, with D unresolved. The DNA matches TRBJ2-7 better at its end, which makes the J call doubtful. The CDR3 spans 11 residues. Germline CDR1 reads GTSNPN; CDR2 reads SVGIG (reference sequence). In nucleotides, the CDR3 is TGTGCCTCCTCTAACGGGTACGAGCAGTACTTC. It is translated as CASSNGYEQYF.

The chain uses TRBV30 and TRBJ1-2; a possible D gene is TRBD1 (5 bases). Trimming cost V 3 bases and J 8 bases, with 16 bases left between them. Germline loops: CDR1 GTSNPN, CDR2 SVGIG (reference sequence). The CDR3 totals 13 residues. CDR3 DNA: TGTGCCTGGAGCTTCCCGGGGGTGCGGGGCTACACCTTC. Protein: CAWSFPGVRGYTF.

The CDR3 DNA reads TGTGCCAGCAGCTTAGAACACAGCTACGAGCAGTACTTC. Translation: CASSLEHSYEQYF. The chain uses TRBV7-3 and TRBJ2-5, with no clear D. TRBJ2-7 explains the end of the DNA better; the J call may be wrong. Germline V lookup: CDR1 SGHTA, CDR2 FQGTGA. The CDR3 totals 13 residues.

This clone appeared once. This chain joins TRBV5-6 and TRBJ2-1, with 14 bases identical to TRBD2. Trimming at V came to 4 bases and at J to 6 bases, leaving 3 bases not matched to a gene. Germline loops: CDR1 SGHDT, CDR2 YYEEEE. The CDR3 covers 15 residues. As DNA, the CDR3 is TGTGCCAGCAGCCGGACTAGCGGGAGGTTCAATGAGCAGTTCTTC. This codes for CASSRTSGRFNEQFF.

V is TRBV5-1 and J is TRBJ1-2, with 9 nucleotides matching TRBD1. Germline V gene data show CDR1 as SGHRS and CDR2 as YFSETQ. J lost 6 bases, V lost 0 bases, and 3 bases had no gene match. The CDR3 length is 14 residues. The CDR3 DNA follows: TGCGCCAGCAGCTTGGGATGGACAGGGGATGGCTACACCTTC. It translates to CASSLGWTGDGYTF.

The chain couples TRBV11-2 to TRBJ2-2, with 12 bases lining up with TRBD2. V was pared by 1 base and J by 5 bases, with 11 bases of the junction left unmatched. The length of the CDR3 is 19 residues. CDR1 is SGHAT and CDR2 is FQNNGV in the germline V gene. The CDR3 DNA follows: TGTGCCAGCAGCTTAGTAGGCTTACTAGCGGGAGGACTTACCGGGGAGCTGTTTTTT. Its protein product is CASSLVGLLAGGLTGELFF.

The J gene is TRBJ2-5, the V gene TRBV28, with D hard to call. CDR3 length: 12 residues. V lost 7 bases, J lost 11 bases, and 17 bases lay in between. The germline gives CDR1 MDHEN, CDR2 SYDVKM. The CDR3 here is CASTNLLGQQYF. CDR3 nucleotide sequence: TGTGCCAGCACCAACTTACTTGGCCAGCAGTACTTC.

V is TRBV18 and J is TRBJ2-1; no clear D. Looked up from germline, CDR1 is KGHSH and CDR2 is LQKENI. The CDR3 extends over 12 amino acids. V lost 6 bases, J lost 7 bases, and 10 bases lay in between. The CDR3 DNA reads TGTGCCAGCTCTCTAATAAGGAATGAGCAGTTCTTC. Its protein is CASSLIRNEQFF.

The chain uses TRBV7-2 and TRBJ2-6; D is unclear. V lost 2 bases, J lost 0 bases, and 5 bases lay in between. There are 15 residues in the CDR3. Germline V CDR1 and CDR2: SGHTA, FQGNSA. DNA for the CDR3: TGTGCCAGCAGCTTATGGGGCTCTGGGGCCAACGTCCTGACTTTC. It is translated as CASSLWGSGANVLTF.

In this sample, this clone turned up a few times. The chain carries TRBV7-2 and TRBJ2-1; D unclear. Per germline, CDR1 SGHTA and CDR2 FQGNSA. This CDR3 has 16 residues. Trimming shortened V by 5 bases and J by 0 bases, and 14 bases separated the two germline ends. The CDR3 reads CASSPSADSSYNEQFF. CDR3 DNA: TGTGCCAGCAGCCCCTCTGCAGATAGCTCCTACAATGAGCAGTTCTTC.

The chain employs TRBV4-1 and TRBJ1-5; D gene unclear. In germline, CDR1 is MGHRA, CDR2 YSYEKL. V was pared by 2 bases and J by 0 bases, with 8 bases between. CDR3 length equals 15 residues. The CDR3 region is CASSQIRYSNQPQHF. CDR3 nucleotides: TGCGCCAGCAGCCAAATCCGTTATAGCAATCAGCCCCAGCATTTT.

This clone appeared a few times. The gene calls are TRBV2 and TRBJ2-7, with a tentative D call TRBD1 (6 bases). Per the germline V gene, CDR1 is SNHLY and CDR2 is FYNNEI. Trimming cost V 4 bases and J 0 bases, with 10 bases left between them. This CDR3 has 14 residues. The CDR3 region has the DNA TGTGCCAGCAGTGGGACAGCGAGCTCCTACGAGCAGTACTTC. It specifies CASSGTASSYEQYF.

This clone was observed a few times. This chain links TRBV2 with TRBJ2-3; D is undetermined. Trimming removed 8 bases from V and 0 bases from J, with 6 bases in between. Germline CDR1 reads SNHLY; CDR2 reads FYNNEI. The CDR3 is 12 amino acids. CDR3 protein: CASQKSTDTQYF. As DNA, the CDR3 is TGTGCCAGCCAGAAGAGCACAGATACGCAGTATTTT.

The chain employs TRBV11-2 and TRBJ2-2; no clear D. The length of the CDR3 is 11 residues. V was cut by 3 bases and J by 4 bases, with 0 bases left in between. Germline loops: CDR1 SGHAT, CDR2 FQNNGV. The CDR3 is CASSFTGELFF. As DNA, the CDR3 is TGTGCCAGCAGCTTCACCGGGGAGCTGTTTTTT.

The chain uses TRBV5-4 and TRBJ2-5; D possibly corresponds to TRBD1 (5 bases). The CDR3 runs to 16 residues. Germline CDR1 is SGHNT and CDR2 is YYREEE (reference sequence). Trimming pared 3 bases from V and 5 bases from J, leaving 20 bases between. CDR3 loop: CASSYTGLVKGETQYF. The CDR3 DNA is TGTGCCAGCAGCTATACCGGTCTTGTCAAGGGGGAGACCCAGTACTTC.

J is TRBJ2-5 and V is TRBV11-1, with 8 bases lining up with TRBD2. Germline-derived CDR1 and CDR2 are SGHAT and FQDESV (reference sequence). The CDR3 length is 16 residues. V was pared by 0 bases and J by 1 base, with 4 bases of the junction left unmatched. DNA for the CDR3: TGTGCCAGCAGCTTAGCGCTCACTAGCGGCCAAGAGACCCAGTACTTC. Amino acid sequence: CASSLALTSGQETQYF.

The chain combines TRBV19 with TRBJ2-4, with D unclear. V shed 3 bases and J shed 2 bases, with 11 bases lying between them. Germline assignment: CDR1 LNHDA and CDR2 SQIVND (reference sequence). This CDR3 spans 15 amino acids. CDR3 region: CASSIRRVPKNIQYF. Written as DNA, the CDR3 is TGTGCCAGTAGTATTAGAAGGGTCCCCAAAAACATTCAGTACTTC.

This clone was detected only once. This sequence joins TRBV11-1 and TRBJ2-6; 10 nucleotides align to TRBD1. Trimming took 8 bases from V and 0 from J; bases not matched to a gene: 10. Germline values: CDR1 SGHAT, CDR2 FQDESV (reference sequence). The CDR3 spans 18 residues. CDR3 in amino acids: CASGRQGAVPSGANVLTF. The CDR3 coding sequence is TGTGCCAGCGGGAGACAGGGGGCAGTTCCCTCTGGGGCCAACGTCCTGACTTTC.

The chain employs TRBV5-1 and TRBJ2-2, with D possibly matching TRBD2 (5 bases). The CDR3 loop spans 12 amino acids. V was cut by 7 bases and J by 7 bases, with 11 bases left in between. Germline values: CDR1 SGHRS, CDR2 YFSETQ. This CDR3 reads CASGEGNGELFF. The CDR3 DNA reads TGCGCCAGCGGAGAGGGAAACGGGGAGCTGTTTTTT.

This clone was picked up a small number of times. The chain couples TRBV19 to TRBJ2-1; TRBD1 agrees at 8 bases. The CDR3 is 14 amino acids. The J segment lost 5 bases and the V segment lost 6 bases, leaving 6 bases of the junction unmatched. The germline CDR1 and CDR2 sequences are LNHDA and SQIVND (reference sequence). The CDR3 region has the DNA TGTGCCAGTAGAAAAGGACAGGGTCACAATGAGCAGTTCTTC. Its protein is CASRKGQGHNEQFF.

The chain couples TRBV28 to TRBJ2-1; D gene uncertain. This CDR3 has 17 amino acids. CDR1 MDHEN and CDR2 SYDVKM come from the germline V gene. Between the trimmed V and J ends, which lost 4 bases and 8 bases, there was a span of 24 bases. The CDR3 DNA reads as TGTGCCAGCAGTTCCCGGCGGAGACGGGCCCCATTGCATGAGCAGTTCTTC. It is translated as CASSSRRRRAPLHEQFF.

The rearrangement links TRBV27 to TRBJ2-5; TRBD1 matches at 7 bases. V lost 5 bases, J lost 0 bases, and 3 bases stayed unmatched. The CDR3 sequence is 14 residues long. From germline, CDR1 is MNHEY and CDR2 SMNVEV (reference sequence). The CDR3, as DNA: TGTGCCAGCAGTCCGGGGACAGACCAAGAGACCCAGTACTTC. Amino acid sequence: CASSPGTDQETQYF.

The chain couples TRBV4-1 to TRBJ2-5; 7 bases line up with TRBD1. The V segment lost 0 bases and the J segment 8 bases; nucleotides outside the gene matches: 6. CDR1 is MGHRA and CDR2 is YSYEKL in the germline V gene. This CDR3 is built from 14 residues. DNA for the CDR3: TGCGCCAGCAGCCAAGATCTCTCAGGGGGAACCCAGTACTTC. Translation gives CASSQDLSGGTQYF.

The gene calls are TRBV4-1 and TRBJ2-3, with 8 positions matching TRBD1. V was pared by 4 bases and J by 7 bases, with 13 bases of the junction left unmatched. The V gene's germline CDR1 is MGHRA and CDR2 YSYEKL. This CDR3 is 16 amino acids long. CDR3 nucleotide sequence: TGCGCCAGCAGCCGCACAATCGGGACAGGAGGCCATACGCAGTATTTT. This sequence encodes CASSRTIGTGGHTQYF.

The rearrangement joins TRBV7-9 to TRBJ2-1, with 7 bases lining up with TRBD1. J gave up 2 bases and V 4 bases, and 2 bases lay outside the gene matches. Per the germline V gene, CDR1 is SEHNR and CDR2 is FQNEAQ (reference sequence). The CDR3 sequence is 14 residues long. The DNA for the CDR3 is TGTGCCAGCAGCTGGGACAGCGCCTACAATGAGCAGTTCTTC. It encodes CASSWDSAYNEQFF.

This clone was recorded a few times. The V and J genes are TRBV5-4 and TRBJ2-7; D call uncertain. The CDR3 is made up of 15 amino acids. Germline values: CDR1 SGHNT, CDR2 YYREEE (reference sequence). Trimming left V 1 base short and J 3 bases short, with 14 bases between. CDR3 sequence reads: CASSLFGGRSYEQYF. The CDR3 region has the DNA TGTGCCAGCAGCTTGTTTGGCGGACGCAGCTACGAGCAGTACTTC. Full variable domain (rest looked up from reference TRBV5-4 and TRBJ2-7): ETGVTQSPTHLIKTRGQQVTLRCSSQSGHNTVSWYQQALGQGPQFIFQYYREEENGRGNFPPRFSGLQFPNYSSELNVNALELDDSALYLCASSLFGGRSYEQYFGPGTRLTVT.

CDR3 coding DNA: TGTGCCAGCAGCTTAATTCGGACAGGGGGGGCCAATGAGCAGTTCTTC. As protein: CASSLIRTGGANEQFF. The chain employs TRBV7-9 and TRBJ2-1, with 10 bases aligning to TRBD1. The CDR3 is 16 amino acids. The germline V gene has CDR1 SEHNR and CDR2 FQNEAQ (reference sequence). With 2 bases clipped from V and 6 bases from J, the junction kept 7 bases outside the gene matches.

The chain carries TRBV2 and TRBJ1-4, with D unresolved. CDR1 is SNHLY, CDR2 FYNNEI, per germline. This CDR3 spans 17 amino acids. Trimming took off 8 bases at V and 0 bases at J, with 19 bases between the two ends. The CDR3 DNA reads as TGTGCCAGCGGCCAAGAGGCGACGGATGCAACTAATGAAAAACTGTTTTTT. Translated, it gives CASGQEATDATNEKLFF.